The clone carrying this T cell receptor (beta chain) was recorded a few times. The target antigen is unknown. The ends were cut back, 1 base at V and 5 bases at J, with 18 bases in the middle. The CDR3 extends over 16 amino acids. The germline gives CDR1 LGHNA, CDR2 YSLEER. Each CDR3 protein is one row after TCRdb ran MiXCR on the 5' RACE reads. The sample has under 950,000 distinct CDR3 sequences; around 17% are singletons. This entry comes from a study of CD8 T cells in ankylosing spondylitis. Whole-study results and caveats: There was a TCR beta motif, made of several highly homologous variants, that appeared characteristic of ankylosing spondylitis blood. Relatively scarce in peripheral blood, disease-linked clones were CD8+.

The source is a male donor with ankylosing spondylitis. The chain links TRBV4-3 to TRBJ2-7; D is perhaps TRBD1 or TRBD2 (5 bases each). The sequencing input was blood, either unsorted or a sorted T cell fraction (not recorded which). The CDR3 DNA reads as TGCGCCAGCAGCCAAGTGCACGTGGGGGATAAGCACGAGCAGTACTTC. This gives the protein CASSQVHVGDKHEQYF.